This T cell receptor (beta chain) emerged from a study of blood T cell repertoires in COVID-19 (dated by TCRdb to the early 2020s). With respect to the entire study: Samples covering the acute and convalescent phases of COVID-19 were provided by collaborators in the United States, Italy and Spain. The prospective study material was composed of cDNA or gDNA derived from T cells, B-cell-depleted T cells, or PBMCs. The dataset comprised deeply sampled blood TCRbeta repertoires from subjects exposed to, actively infected with, or recovered from COVID-19. The repertoires were made available in a free public database intended to serve as a resource for research on the immune response to SARS-CoV-2. The samples were drawn from the first 160 participants of the ongoing ImmuneRACE study and from 1,200 or so subjects provided by 6 global collaborators. Nearly every sample came with metadata listing a de-identified subject ID, COVID-19 status, age in years and sex. Where available, HLA class I and class II types were obtained from metadata supplied by the sample provider rather than from assay-based typing. The full study reports these points: The quantity of clinical and demographic metadata differed by source and by participant and was supplied without curation.

CDR1 and CDR2, per the germline V gene, are SGHVS and FQNEAQ. From cysteine to phenylalanine, the CDR3 is 16 amino acids long. This entry keeps only the CDR3 DNA: 48 bases, framed from base 1. V ends up 5 bases short and J 0 bases short, with an unmatched junction base count of 7. On this clone itself: Its antigen specificity is not known. One base away there is no much larger clone; base qualities are not given.

The collaborating institutions used their own protocols to collect whole blood in K2EDTA tubes. For TCRbeta analysis, collaborator samples were shipped as frozen whole blood, as isolated PBMCs, or as DNA extracted from either sample type. TCRbeta CDR3 regions were amplified from genomic DNA by means of the immunoSEQ Assay, a bias-controlled multiplex PCR. As for the authors' bioinformatics: The number of nucleated cells in each sample was estimated by amplification of reference gene primers within the assay. Sequence reads were collapsed and filtered to measure the absolute abundance of every unique TCRbeta CDR3 rearrangement. For each sample, productive Simpson clonality was calculated by taking the square root of Simpson's diversity index across productive rearrangements. Imported from immuneACCESS, the table was reduced by TCRdb to in-frame sequences with V and J called. These copies leave out some clones; in studies compared against another copy, an unresolved V gene accounts for under half, and the cause of the remainder is not known. That table gives V, J and clone size, and the DNA gave D and trimming. The table for this sample lists some 250,000 clones; approximately 84% of them were counted only once. The ten largest clones take up about 4.5% of the sample.

Sequencing was done on a sample of peripheral blood. The source of this sequence is a man aged 50-60 years with active or convalescent COVID-19. The chain was built from TRBV7-8 and TRBJ2-3, and TRBD2 matches 8 of the central bases. The CDR3 has the sequence CASSLPGTSSTDTQYF. The DNA sequence follows: TGTGCCAGCAGCCTTCCCGGGACTAGTAGCACAGATACGCAGTATTTT.